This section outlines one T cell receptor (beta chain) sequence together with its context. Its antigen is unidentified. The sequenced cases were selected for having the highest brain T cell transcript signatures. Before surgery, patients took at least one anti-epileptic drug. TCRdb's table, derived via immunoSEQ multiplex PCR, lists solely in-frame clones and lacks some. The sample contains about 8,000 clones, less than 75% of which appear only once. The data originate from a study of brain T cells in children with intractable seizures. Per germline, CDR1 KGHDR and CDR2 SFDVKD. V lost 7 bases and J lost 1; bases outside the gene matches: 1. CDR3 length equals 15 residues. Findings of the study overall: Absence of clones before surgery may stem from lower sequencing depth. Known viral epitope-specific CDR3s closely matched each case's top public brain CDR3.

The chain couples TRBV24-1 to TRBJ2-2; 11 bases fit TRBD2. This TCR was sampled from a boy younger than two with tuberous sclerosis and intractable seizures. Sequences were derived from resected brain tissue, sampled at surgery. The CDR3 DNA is TGTGCCACCAGAGGGACTAGCGGGAACACCGGGGAGCTGTTTTTT. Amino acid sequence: CATRGTSGNTGELFF.